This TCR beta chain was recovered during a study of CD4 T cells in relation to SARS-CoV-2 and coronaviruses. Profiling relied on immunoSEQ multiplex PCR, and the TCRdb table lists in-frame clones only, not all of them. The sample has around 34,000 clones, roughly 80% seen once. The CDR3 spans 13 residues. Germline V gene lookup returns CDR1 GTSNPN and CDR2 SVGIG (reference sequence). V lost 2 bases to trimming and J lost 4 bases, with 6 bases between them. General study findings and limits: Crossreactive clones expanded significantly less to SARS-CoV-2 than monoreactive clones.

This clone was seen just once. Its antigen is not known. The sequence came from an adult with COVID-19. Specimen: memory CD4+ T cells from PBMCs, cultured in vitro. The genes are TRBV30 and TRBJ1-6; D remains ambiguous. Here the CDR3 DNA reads TGTGCCTGGAGTTCGGTTTATAATTCACCCCTCCACTTT. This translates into CAWSSVYNSPLHF.